The sequence of this T cell receptor beta chain was determined in a study of a mutant IDH1 vaccine in newly diagnosed glioma. Study as a whole: Treated patients, averaging around 40 years, were roughly 60% male and around 38% female. Patients arrived already treated with radiotherapy, temozolomide, or both, most having had both. Findings and caveats of the study: Any relationship between pseudoprogression and changes in top peripheral T cell clonotypes seemed absent. Evidence of vaccine-induced immune responses was documented in approximately 93% of patients.

The protocol was immunoSEQ multiplex PCR, while the TCRdb copy is restricted to in-frame clones and leaves out a portion. The sample includes about 51,000 clones, around 80% of them seen just once. Germline CDR1 reads LNHDA; CDR2 reads SQIVND (reference sequence). The CDR3 is 14 residues long. With 0 bases removed from V and 0 bases from J, the gap between germline ends came to 5 bases. Comment on this clone: Its target is unknown. The sample contains more than one DNA sequence encoding this CDR3.

The time point is: baseline, week 1 (first vaccination visit). Documented treatment: pre-vaccination baseline after standard-of-care therapy. This TCR derives from a woman aged 40 to 50 with glioma. The rearrangement joins TRBV19 to TRBJ1-1; D gene uncertain. The specimen comprised PBMCs, sampled from a glioma patient treated with radiotherapy, temozolomide or both. CDR3 residues: CASSIEGVNTEAFF. The CDR3 nucleotides are TGTGCCAGTAGTATAGAAGGTGTGAACACTGAAGCTTTCTTT.